The clone carrying this T cell receptor beta chain was observed at least ten times. Its antigen is unknown. CDR1 and CDR2 from the germline V gene are SGHVS and FNYEAQ. The CDR3 contains 13 residues. The V end lost 1 base, the J end lost 5 bases, and 8 bases lay between the germline ends. The data were obtained in a study of human T cells and chemical hapten exposure. Study-wide results and caveats: Against controls, expanded TCRs gave rise to significantly more large CDR3 similarity clusters. Correlating positively with patch test score were the PT1 expanded TCR counts. Donors, who had alopecia, may show an immune response that differs from healthy people's.

Unique molecular identifiers were attached to individual cDNA molecules within the library. From the RACE reads, TCRdb called clonotypes with MiXCR, one entry per CDR3 protein. The sample has about 50,000 distinct CDR3 sequences; approximately 9.7% are singletons. Noted time point: pre-sensitization, week 0. Sample treatment: therapeutic diphenylcyclopropenone sensitization with weekly scalp DPC. Blood, whole and unfractionated, served as the source for total RNA extraction. V usage is TRBV7-6 and J usage is TRBJ1-1; a possible D gene is TRBD1 (5 bases). Sequenced material: whole blood, taken in connection with sensitization to the hapten diphenylcyclopropenone (DPC). The TCR was taken from a woman in her 30s with alopecia areata. Some clones in this sample may be carry-over from other donors' samples. The CDR3 loop is CASSLGGVTEAFF. CDR3 sequence (DNA): TGTGCCAGCAGCTTAGGAGGGGTGACTGAAGCTTTCTTT.